What follows are 29 T cell receptor beta chains derived from one specimen sequenced in a study of T cell repertoires in cytomegalovirus infection. Antigen specificity for these receptors is unknown. TCRdb passed the reads through MiXCR, listing each CDR3 protein once. The table records approximately 300,000 distinct CDR3 sequences, 25% of them present only once. Sequenced material: cultured PBMCs, taken from culture after CMV antigen stimulation. Receptors were obtained from a human donor in good health (CMV status not recorded). Some clones in this sample may be carry-over from other donors' samples.

Only a few counts were recorded for this clonotype. V is TRBV28 and J is TRBJ2-1; D gene ambiguous. The CDR3 has 12 residues. Trimming pared 4 bases from V and 10 bases from J, leaving 11 bases between. Germline V gene sequence: CDR1 MDHEN, CDR2 SYDVKM. Written as DNA, the CDR3 is TGTGCCAGCAGTTCCCGCCTGGCCGAGCAGTTCTTC. Translating it yields CASSSRLAEQFF. Drawing the rest from reference TRBV28 and TRBJ2-1, the complete variable domain is DVKVTQSSRYLVKRTGEKVFLECVQDMDHENMFWYRQDPGLGLRLIYFSYDVKMKEKGDIPEGYSVSREKKERFSLILESASTNQTSMYLCASSSRLAEQFFGPGTRLTVL.

This chain connects TRBV7-9 to TRBJ2-1; 9 bases agree with TRBD2. CDR1 SEHNR and CDR2 FQNEAQ come from the germline V gene (reference sequence). CDR3 length equals 16 residues. J gave up 7 bases and V 3 bases, and 10 bases lay outside the gene matches. CDR3 sequence: CASSFPPSGAGNEQFF. The CDR3 bases are TGTGCCAGCAGCTTCCCCCCTAGCGGGGCCGGGAATGAGCAGTTCTTC.

In this sample, this clonotype turned up a few times. The rearrangement joins TRBV11-2 to TRBJ2-7; D call uncertain. The CDR3 runs 15 residues. Trimming left V 5 bases short and J 0 bases short, with 14 bases between. Germline-derived CDR1 and CDR2 are SGHAT and FQNNGV. The CDR3 here is CASSPRLYSSYEQYF. CDR3 DNA: TGTGCCAGCAGCCCCCGACTCTATAGCTCCTACGAGCAGTACTTC.

This rearrangement joins TRBV4-3 to TRBJ1-6, with unresolved D. The CDR3 consists of 14 residues. Germline V gene sequence: CDR1 LGHNA, CDR2 YSLEER. With 5 bases removed from V and 4 bases from J, the gap between germline ends came to 9 bases. The CDR3 region has the DNA TGCGCCAGCAGCAATACGTGGTATAATTCACCCCTCCACTTT. It is translated as CASSNTWYNSPLHF.

The gene calls are TRBV12-3 or TRBV12-4 and TRBJ2-3; 10 bases line up with TRBD2. Trimming took 6 bases from V and 5 from J; bases not matched to a gene: 5. The CDR3 covers 14 residues. CDR3 amino acids: CASRLAGVGDTQYF. For the CDR3, the DNA is TGTGCCAGCAGGCTAGCGGGAGTGGGAGATACGCAGTATTTT.

The chain carries TRBV28 and TRBJ2-2, with 7 bases aligning to TRBD1. CDR1 and CDR2 from the germline V gene are MDHEN and SYDVKM. With 5 bases clipped from V and 4 bases from J, the junction kept 7 bases outside the gene matches. This CDR3 region has 15 residues. The CDR3 region is CASSSPGQPTGELFF. CDR3 in DNA: TGTGCCAGCAGTAGTCCGGGACAGCCCACCGGGGAGCTGTTTTTT.

This clonotype was recorded at least ten times. This sequence joins TRBV7-2 and TRBJ2-3, with 11 nucleotides matching TRBD2. The CDR3 has 19 residues. The V segment lost 5 bases and the J segment 4 bases; nucleotides outside the gene matches: 17. Germline loops: CDR1 SGHTA, CDR2 FQGNSA. In nucleotides, the CDR3 is TGTGCCAGCAGCCTAAGCTTTACTAGCGGGAGCTTAAGTTCAGATACGCAGTATTTT. Amino acids: CASSLSFTSGSLSSDTQYF.

This clonotype turned up a few times. The genes are TRBV20-1 and TRBJ2-7; no clear D gene. V was shortened by 6 bases and J by 1 base, with 13 bases between the two germline ends. The CDR3 totals 13 residues. Germline CDR1 DFQATT, CDR2 SNEGSKA (reference sequence). The CDR3, as DNA: TGCAGTGCGCGAAGGCCCGGTTCCTACGAGCAGTACGTC. Translated: CSARRPGSYEQYV.

V and J are TRBV12-5 and TRBJ2-1; 11 bases match TRBD1. The CDR3 has 18 amino acids. The J segment lost 5 bases and the V segment lost 5 bases, leaving 14 bases of the junction unmatched. Germline loops: CDR1 LGHNT, CDR2 FRNRAP. CDR3 nucleotides: TGTGCTAGTGGTCTCCTCAAAGAGGGACAGGGGGAGGACAATGAGCAGTTCTTC. This codes for CASGLLKEGQGEDNEQFF.

Of note for this clonotype: Sequence at one end of the junction differs from germline and may be a read error. V usage is TRBV7-2 and J usage is TRBJ2-7; D perhaps matches TRBD2 (6 bases). CDR3 size: 17 residues. Per the germline V gene, CDR1 is SGHTA and CDR2 is FQGNSA. CDR3 bases: TGTGCCAGCAGCTTAGTCATAGGTAGCGGACAAACCTACGAGCAGCACTTC. Amino acids: CASSLVIGSGQTYEQHF.

This clonotype appeared a few times. The chain employs TRBV4-3 and TRBJ2-1; D unclear. Germline V gene data show CDR1 as LGHNA and CDR2 as YSLEER. The V end was cut by 1 base, the J end by 4 bases, with 14 bases between. This CDR3 is built from 16 residues. CDR3 sequence: CASSQGRSVLYNEQFF. CDR3 in DNA: TGCGCCAGCAGCCAAGGGAGATCAGTTCTGTACAATGAGCAGTTCTTC.

The chain joins TRBV12-3 or TRBV12-4 to TRBJ2-1; 14 bases map to TRBD2. V dropped 0 bases and J dropped 9; count of bases not matched to a gene: 7. The CDR3 spans 17 residues. CDR3 sequence: CASSLATGTSGSPEQFF. The CDR3 bases are TGTGCCAGCAGTTTAGCCACCGGGACTAGCGGGAGTCCTGAGCAGTTCTTC.

This chain links TRBV4-3 with TRBJ2-2; 11 nucleotides match TRBD2. The germline V gene has CDR1 LGHNA and CDR2 YSLEER. The V and J ends lost 1 base and 6 bases, in that order; junction bases with no gene match: 4. The CDR3 runs 16 residues. CDR3 bases: TGCGCCAGCAGCCAAGCACTAGCGGGAGTTGCCGGGGAGCTGTTTTTT. Translated: CASSQALAGVAGELFF.

The chain employs TRBV27 and TRBJ1-1, with a tentative D call TRBD1 (6 bases). Germline CDR1 is MNHEY and CDR2 is SMNVEV (reference sequence). The CDR3 has 16 amino acids. With 0 bases removed from V and 3 bases from J, the gap between germline ends came to 14 bases. The CDR3 here is CASSLSRGVGDTEAFF. The CDR3 DNA reads as TGTGCCAGCAGTTTATCGAGGGGGGTGGGAGACACTGAAGCTTTCTTT.

The gene calls are TRBV5-1 and TRBJ2-5; 8 positions agree with TRBD2. Unmatched junction bases numbered 13, after V lost 4 bases and J lost 5 bases. The V gene's germline CDR1 is SGHRS and CDR2 YFSETQ. CDR3 length: 16 amino acids. The CDR3 DNA follows: TGCGCCAGCAGCCCGACCAGGACTAGCACAATCGAGACCCAGTACTTC. This encodes CASSPTRTSTIETQYF.

The V and J genes are TRBV12-3 or TRBV12-4 and TRBJ2-1, with 10 bases identical to TRBD2. This CDR3 region has 17 residues. V was pared by 6 bases and J by 2 bases, with 10 bases of the junction left unmatched. In DNA form, the CDR3 reads TGTGCCAGCAGCTTCTATAGCGGGGGGAGTACCTACAATGAGCAGTTCTTC. This sequence encodes CASSFYSGGSTYNEQFF.

The V gene is TRBV5-6, the J gene TRBJ2-3; 11 bases line up with TRBD2. This CDR3 spans 17 amino acids. V was clipped by 3 bases and J by 4 bases; unmatched bases: 10. Germline CDR1 and CDR2: SGHDT and YYEEEE. The CDR3 DNA reads as TGTGCCAGCAGCTCCCTGCCACTAGCGGGAGAATCAGATACGCAGTATTTT. It specifies CASSSLPLAGESDTQYF.

This clonotype was seen ten or more times. The V and J genes are TRBV12-3 or TRBV12-4 and TRBJ2-2; D unclear. Trimming took off 3 bases at V and 1 base at J, with 9 bases between the two ends. The CDR3 length is 15 residues. The DNA of the CDR3 is TGTGCCAGCAGTTTCGCCGATCGGAACACCGGGGAGCTGTTTTTT. This encodes CASSFADRNTGELFF.

Only a few counts were recorded for this clonotype. This chain links TRBV7-6 with TRBJ2-5; D is perhaps TRBD2 (5 bases). The ends were cut back, 5 bases at V and 5 bases at J, with 9 bases in the middle. Germline CDR1 SGHVS, CDR2 FNYEAQ. This CDR3 spans 12 amino acids. CDR3 sequence reads: CASSLTMETQYF. DNA of the CDR3: TGTGCCAGCAGCCTGACTATGGAGACCCAGTACTTC.

The rearrangement joins TRBV29-1 to TRBJ2-1; 13 bases fit TRBD2. Germline trimming cut 6 bases from V and 1 base from J; bases unmatched to any gene: 12. The CDR3 is 18 amino acids. The germline gives CDR1 SQVTM, CDR2 ANQGSEA. This CDR3 is CSVAGGLAGDRSYNEQFF. In nucleotides, the CDR3 is TGCAGCGTCGCCGGAGGACTAGCGGGAGATCGGTCCTACAATGAGCAGTTCTTC.

The V gene is TRBV6-2 or TRBV6-3, the J gene TRBJ2-1, with 15 bases lining up with TRBD2. Trimming removed 5 bases from V and 8 bases from J; junction bases left unmatched: 7. Germline V gene sequence: CDR1 MNHEY, CDR2 SVGEGT. The CDR3 has 16 residues. In DNA, the CDR3 is TGTGCCAGCAGTCCTTGGACTAGCGGGAGGGTCGATGAGCAGTTCTTC. Translation: CASSPWTSGRVDEQFF.

The chain has TRBV19 and TRBJ1-2; tentatively, D is TRBD1 (6 bases). Deletions cut 10 bases from V and 5 bases from J, with 20 bases between. Per germline, CDR1 LNHDA and CDR2 SQIVND (reference sequence). The CDR3 has 14 residues. The CDR3 reads CATNRRGAGYGYTF. Here the CDR3 DNA reads TGTGCCACAAACAGGCGGGGGGCGGGGTATGGCTACACCTTC.

In this sample, this clonotype turned up a few times. This sequence joins TRBV5-4 and TRBJ2-1; 8 bases are a match to TRBD1. The CDR3 covers 13 residues. J gave up 9 bases and V 0 bases, and 2 bases lay outside the gene matches. The germline V gene has CDR1 SGHNT and CDR2 YYREEE (reference sequence). CDR3 region: CASSLDRGIEQFF. The CDR3 DNA reads as TGTGCCAGCAGCTTGGACAGGGGGATTGAGCAGTTCTTC.

This clonotype was seen repeatedly, ten times or more. The rearrangement links TRBV7-2 to TRBJ2-7, with D perhaps TRBD1 (7 bases). CDR3 size: 12 residues. V was shortened by 5 bases and J by 7 bases, with 12 bases between the two germline ends. In germline, CDR1 is SGHTA, CDR2 FQGNSA. In nucleotides, the CDR3 is TGTGCCAGCAGCCACCCAGGGGGGGAGCAGTACGTC. Protein sequence: CASSHPGGEQYV.

This clonotype has a handful of counts. This CDR3 reads CASRRETQGLAGPTGELFF. CDR3 DNA: TGTGCCAGCAGACGCGAGACACAGGGACTAGCGGGTCCCACCGGGGAGCTGTTTTTT. This chain uses TRBV6-6 with TRBJ2-2; 12 bases are shared with TRBD2. There are 19 residues in the CDR3. Germline-derived CDR1 and CDR2 are MNHNY and SVGAGI (reference sequence). The junction had 15 bases not matched to a gene; V was cut back by 6 bases and J by 4 bases.

This clonotype occurred a few times. V usage is TRBV11-2 and J usage is TRBJ2-5; no clear D. The germline V gene has CDR1 SGHAT and CDR2 FQNNGV. Trimming shortened V by 5 bases and J by 6 bases, and 19 bases separated the two germline ends. The CDR3 contains 15 residues. CDR3 in amino acids: CASSPGVGMVKTQYF. CDR3 nucleotides: TGTGCCAGCAGCCCCGGCGTTGGTATGGTAAAGACCCAGTACTTC.

In this sample, this clonotype turned up a few times. The rearrangement links TRBV9 to TRBJ2-7; TRBD1 might be the D (6 bases). CDR3 size: 16 residues. The V end was cut by 1 base, the J end by 0 bases, with 14 bases between. Germline CDR1 is SGDLS and CDR2 is YYNGEE. The DNA of the CDR3 is TGTGCCAGCAGCGTATTTGACAGGAGCGCCTCCTACGAGCAGTACTTC. This codes for CASSVFDRSASYEQYF. Filled out from reference TRBV9 and TRBJ2-7, the complete variable domain reads DSGVTQTPKHLITATGQRVTLRCSPRSGDLSVYWYQQSLDQGLQFLIQYYNGEERAKGNILERFSAQQFPDLHSELNLSSLELGDSALYFCASSVFDRSASYEQYFGPGTRLTVT.

The chain combines TRBV15 with TRBJ2-7; 10 nucleotides agree with TRBD1. Germline V gene data show CDR1 as LNHNV and CDR2 as YYDKDF (reference sequence). J was trimmed by 4 bases and V by 1 base; bases with no gene match: 4. The CDR3 sequence is 15 residues long. The CDR3 coding sequence is TGTGCCACCAGCAGAGGGTTGGGACAGGGGTACGAGCAGTACTTC. Protein: CATSRGLGQGYEQYF.

The J gene is TRBJ2-3, the V gene TRBV6-5, with TRBD2 identical over 8 bases. The CDR3 totals 15 residues. Germline V gene data show CDR1 as MNHEY and CDR2 as SVGAGI. J gave up 3 bases and V 4 bases, and 6 bases lay outside the gene matches. The CDR3 reads CASSLLAALTDTQYF. CDR3 bases: TGTGCCAGCAGTTTACTAGCGGCTTTAACAGATACGCAGTATTTT.